The 28 T cell receptor beta chains reported below all come from one sample, sequenced in a study of T-cell memory formation after mild COVID-19. TCRdb re-called the 5' RACE reads through MiXCR, storing one row per CDR3 protein. Here the sample spans some 600,000 distinct CDR3 sequences, roughly a sixth being singletons. Sample: PBMCs or a T cell subset sorted from them (not recorded which). Receptors were obtained from an adult woman who had mild COVID-19 (a few samples of this study predate the infection). Cell type and time point are not known.

As DNA, the CDR3 is TGCGCCAGCAGCTTGGGACAGGGAGCTTATGGCTACACCTTC. It translates to CASSLGQGAYGYTF. V gene TRBV5-1 combines with J gene TRBJ1-2; 7 bases align to TRBD1. The V segment lost 0 bases and the J segment 5 bases; nucleotides outside the gene matches: 4. Per germline, CDR1 SGHRS and CDR2 YFSETQ. The CDR3 runs 14 residues. Supplemented by reference TRBV5-1 and TRBJ1-2, the full variable domain reads KAGVTQTPRYLIKTRGQQVTLSCSPISGHRSVSWYQQTPGQGLQFLFEYFSETQRNKGNFPGRFSGRQFSNSRSEMNVSTLELGDSALYLCASSLGQGAYGYTFGSGTRLTVV.

This clonotype occurred a few times. V is TRBV4-2 and J is TRBJ2-7, with D perhaps assigned TRBD1 or TRBD2 (5 bases each). V lost 4 bases and J lost 2, with 15 bases in between. Germline CDR1 reads LGHNA; CDR2 reads YNFKEQ. This CDR3 is 15 amino acids long. CDR3 loop: CASSPPRGSTYEQYF. CDR3 bases: TGTGCCAGCAGCCCCCCGAGGGGATCCACCTACGAGCAGTACTTC.

This rearrangement joins TRBV4-2 to TRBJ2-5, with TRBD1 identical over 8 bases. Germline V gene lookup returns CDR1 LGHNA and CDR2 YNFKEQ. This CDR3 contains 18 residues. Losses at the gene ends were 5 bases for V and 3 bases for J; bases not matched to a gene: 17. CDR3 region: CASSGASARTGREETQYF. The CDR3 region has the DNA TGTGCCAGCAGCGGAGCCAGCGCCAGGACAGGGCGGGAAGAGACCCAGTACTTC.

In this sample, this clonotype turned up a few times. The rearrangement uses TRBV9 and TRBJ2-7; D is uncertain. With 2 bases removed from V and 0 bases from J, the gap between germline ends came to 9 bases. Looked up from germline, CDR1 is SGDLS and CDR2 is YYNGEE. The CDR3 loop spans 14 amino acids. CDR3 nucleotides: TGTGCCAGCAGCGTGGCAGGACGCTCCTACGAGCAGTACTTC. It specifies CASSVAGRSYEQYF. Drawing the rest from reference TRBV9 and TRBJ2-7, the complete variable domain is DSGVTQTPKHLITATGQRVTLRCSPRSGDLSVYWYQQSLDQGLQFLIQYYNGEERAKGNILERFSAQQFPDLHSELNLSSLELGDSALYFCASSVAGRSYEQYFGPGTRLTVT.

V gene TRBV11-2 combines with J gene TRBJ1-2; TRBD1 matches at 8 bases. The CDR3 is 15 residues long. The germline V gene has CDR1 SGHAT and CDR2 FQNNGV. Germline trimming cut 3 bases from V and 9 bases from J; bases unmatched to any gene: 12. CDR3 protein: CASSFPMDRASSYTF. The CDR3 DNA is TGTGCCAGCAGCTTTCCAATGGACAGGGCCAGTAGCTACACCTTC.

The gene calls are TRBV6-5 and TRBJ1-1, with a weak D call TRBD1 (5 bases). Trimming cost V 2 bases and J 5 bases, with 9 bases left between them. Germline V gives CDR1 MNHEY, CDR2 SVGAGI. The CDR3 is 13 residues long. The chain's CDR3 is CASSYGGGTEAFF. The CDR3 region has the DNA TGTGCCAGCAGTTACGGGGGTGGGACTGAAGCTTTCTTT.

This clonotype was recorded many times. The chain recombines TRBV27 with TRBJ1-1; weak D call: TRBD1 (5 bases). The germline V gene encodes CDR1 MNHEY and CDR2 SMNVEV (reference sequence). This CDR3 is built from 15 residues. V was pared by 1 base and J by 1 base, with 10 bases between. The CDR3 protein is CASSLLAGGNTEAFF. CDR3 nucleotides: TGTGCCAGCAGTTTATTGGCTGGGGGGAACACTGAAGCTTTCTTT.

This clonotype came up many times. The chain combines TRBV5-1 with TRBJ1-1; D may be TRBD1 (6 bases). This CDR3 contains 13 residues. V was pared by 6 bases and J by 5 bases, with 14 bases between. Germline CDR1 and CDR2: SGHRS and YFSETQ. CDR3 nucleotides: TGCGCCAGCAACCCGGGGGCAGAGACTGAAGCTTTCTTT. Translated, it gives CASNPGAETEAFF.

This rearrangement joins TRBV20-1 to TRBJ1-1, with unresolved D. The CDR3 loop spans 14 amino acids. Germline loops: CDR1 DFQATT, CDR2 SNEGSKA (reference sequence). V was shortened by 1 base and J by 3 bases, with 12 bases between the two germline ends. CDR3 loop: CSARAASSDTEAFF. The CDR3 bases are TGCAGTGCTAGAGCCGCGTCCTCGGACACTGAAGCTTTCTTT.

The chain uses TRBV7-9 and TRBJ1-1, with D uncertain. The CDR3 is 15 amino acids. Germline V gene lookup returns CDR1 SEHNR and CDR2 FQNEAQ (reference sequence). Between the trimmed V and J ends, which lost 5 bases and 5 bases, there was a span of 18 bases. CDR3 sequence: CASSLPGGIVTEAFF. CDR3 nucleotides: TGTGCCAGCAGCCTACCAGGTGGTATCGTAACTGAAGCTTTCTTT.

The rearrangement joins TRBV5-4 to TRBJ1-1, with D perhaps matching TRBD1 (5 bases). The CDR3 is 13 amino acids. Trimming shortened V by 9 bases and J by 6 bases, and 18 bases separated the two germline ends. The germline V gene encodes CDR1 SGHNT and CDR2 YYREEE (reference sequence). CDR3 in DNA: TGTGCCACGGAGGGGCCTACGGCCTCTGAAGCTTTCTTT. Encoded protein: CATEGPTASEAFF.

The chain combines TRBV12-3 or TRBV12-4 with TRBJ2-1; unclear D gene. V was cut by 6 bases and J by 6 bases, with 9 bases left in between. CDR3 size: 12 residues. CDR3 loop: CASSPEFNEQFF. CDR3 bases: TGTGCCAGCAGCCCTGAGTTCAATGAGCAGTTCTTC.

This clonotype was seen a handful of times. This sequence joins TRBV12-3 or TRBV12-4 and TRBJ2-2; TRBD2 agrees at 9 bases. J was trimmed by 7 bases and V by 5 bases; bases with no gene match: 11. The CDR3 covers 16 residues. CDR3 in amino acids: CASSHTPSGVGGELFF. The CDR3 nucleotides read TGTGCCAGCAGTCATACACCTAGCGGGGTAGGCGGGGAGCTGTTTTTT.

The gene calls are TRBV9 and TRBJ2-2; a weak D match, TRBD1 (5 bases). The germline V gene encodes CDR1 SGDLS and CDR2 YYNGEE. V was trimmed by 4 bases and J by 6 bases, leaving 13 bases between them. The CDR3 extends over 14 amino acids. The CDR3 sequence: CASSLDSIAGELFF. The CDR3 coding sequence is TGTGCCAGCAGCCTAGACAGCATTGCCGGGGAGCTGTTTTTT.

This clonotype was picked up a small number of times. The chain recombines TRBV15 with TRBJ2-3; 13 positions agree with TRBD2. Germline loops: CDR1 LNHNV, CDR2 YYDKDF (reference sequence). The trim removed 3 bases at V and 2 bases at J, leaving 8 bases unmatched. This CDR3 is 18 amino acids long. The CDR3 is CATSRIGLAGVNTDTQYF. CDR3 coding DNA: TGTGCCACCAGCAGGATCGGACTAGCGGGAGTGAACACAGATACGCAGTATTTT.

This clonotype was seen more than once but under ten times. This chain joins TRBV4-1 and TRBJ1-5; D unresolved. This CDR3 spans 15 amino acids. Germline V gene lookup returns CDR1 MGHRA and CDR2 YSYEKL. The germline V and J ends were trimmed by 7 bases and 1 base, with 14 bases remaining between them. CDR3 in DNA: TGCGCCAGCAAAGAAGGTTTAGGCAGCAATCAGCCCCAGCATTTT. Translation gives CASKEGLGSNQPQHF.

This clonotype was seen a handful of times. CDR3 amino acids: CASSSPVYEQYF. The CDR3 DNA follows: TGTGCCAGCTCCAGTCCGGTCTACGAGCAGTACTTC. The chain has TRBV18 and TRBJ2-7; D is unresolved. CDR1 KGHSH and CDR2 LQKENI come from the germline V gene. The CDR3 totals 12 residues. Trimming cost V 6 bases and J 3 bases, with 9 bases left between them. The full variable domain, rest sourced from reference TRBV18 and TRBJ2-7, is NAGVMQNPRHLVRRRGQEARLRCSPMKGHSHVYWYRQLPEEGLKFMVYLQKENIIDESGMPKERFSAEFPKEGPSILRIQQVVRGDSAAYFCASSSPVYEQYFGPGTRLTVT.

This clonotype turned up a few times. This chain links TRBV6-1 with TRBJ1-6; a weak D match, TRBD1 (5 bases). This CDR3 comprises 15 residues. CDR1 MNHNS and CDR2 SASEGT come from the germline V gene. Trimming cost V 2 bases and J 5 bases, with 10 bases left between them. CDR3 DNA sequence: TGTGCCAGCAGTGAACGGCGACAGAATAATTCACCCCTCCACTTT. Encoded protein: CASSERRQNNSPLHF.

The rearrangement links TRBV6-1 to TRBJ1-1, with 7 bases that match TRBD1. The germline gives CDR1 MNHNS, CDR2 SASEGT. Germline trimming cut 0 bases from V and 11 bases from J; bases unmatched to any gene: 6. The CDR3 consists of 13 residues. In nucleotides, the CDR3 is TGTGCCAGCAGTGAAGCAACAGGGGTTCGCGCTTTCTTT. This encodes CASSEATGVRAFF.

This clonotype was seen a handful of times. V usage is TRBV24-1 and J usage is TRBJ2-3; 7 bases are a match to TRBD1. Germline CDR1 reads KGHDR; CDR2 reads SFDVKD. With 2 bases clipped from V and 5 bases from J, the junction kept 9 bases outside the gene matches. CDR3 length: 16 amino acids. The CDR3 DNA follows: TGTGCCACCAGTGATTCAAACCGGGACAGAAAAGATACGCAGTATTTT. Residues: CATSDSNRDRKDTQYF.

V is TRBV3-1 and J is TRBJ2-6, with unresolved D. This CDR3 is built from 16 residues. Germline V gives CDR1 LGHDT, CDR2 YNNKEL (reference sequence). Deletions cut 1 base from V and 10 bases from J, with 17 bases between. The CDR3 coding sequence is TGTGCCAGCAGCCAAGGGCCAGCCTTTGGGTCTAACGTCCTGACTTTC. It specifies CASSQGPAFGSNVLTF.

This clonotype appeared a few times. The rearrangement uses TRBV7-2 and TRBJ2-5, with 10 bases matching TRBD2. Trimming cost V 7 bases and J 1 base; bases outside gene matches: 12. CDR3 size: 17 residues. CDR1 is SGHTA and CDR2 is FQGNSA in the germline V gene. The CDR3 DNA sequence: TGTGCCAGCAACAAGGAGGCTAGCGGGGGAGCCCAAGAGACCCAGTACTTC. Encoded protein: CASNKEASGGAQETQYF.

The genes are TRBV7-9 and TRBJ2-1, with TRBD1 identical over 10 bases. The CDR3 has 17 amino acids. CDR1 and CDR2 from the germline V gene are SEHNR and FQNEAQ (reference sequence). V dropped 5 bases and J dropped 8; count of bases not matched to a gene: 15. The CDR3 nucleotides read TGTGCCAGCAGCCCACTGACCGGGACAGGGGTACAGGATGAGCAGTTCTTC. Residues: CASSPLTGTGVQDEQFF.

This clonotype was detected only a few times. This sequence joins TRBV15 and TRBJ2-7; D call uncertain. Trimming took off 0 bases at V and 0 bases at J, with 15 bases between the two ends. Per germline, CDR1 LNHNV and CDR2 YYDKDF (reference sequence). This CDR3 has 17 amino acids. The CDR3 sequence is CATSRDPSAISSYEQYF. Written as DNA, the CDR3 is TGTGCCACCAGCAGAGACCCAAGCGCCATCAGCTCCTACGAGCAGTACTTC.

This clonotype was counted at least ten times. This chain links TRBV25-1 with TRBJ2-5; D is possibly TRBD2 (5 bases). The germline V gene encodes CDR1 MGHDK and CDR2 SYGVNS. V dropped 2 bases and J dropped 5 bases, with 18 bases sitting between them. The CDR3 contains 16 residues. The CDR3 loop reads CASSEEGRQGWETQYF. CDR3 DNA: TGTGCCAGCAGTGAAGAAGGGAGACAAGGGTGGGAGACCCAGTACTTC.

The V gene is TRBV7-6, the J gene TRBJ1-1; possible D gene TRBD1, 5 bases. The CDR3 is 16 residues long. CDR1 and CDR2 (germline): SGHVS, FNYEAQ. The V and J ends lost 3 bases and 0 bases respectively, with 14 bases between them. CDR3: CASSFRAGGMNTEAFF. CDR3 bases: TGTGCCAGCAGCTTTAGGGCCGGGGGGATGAACACTGAAGCTTTCTTT.

This clonotype was picked up a small number of times. The chain links TRBV7-2 to TRBJ1-2; D is undetermined. CDR3 size: 13 residues. Germline CDR1 and CDR2: SGHTA and FQGNSA. V was cut by 7 bases and J by 4 bases, with 13 bases left in between. In nucleotides, the CDR3 is TGTGCCAGCACCCTAACCGGGAGCTATGGCTACACCTTC. Protein: CASTLTGSYGYTF.

This clonotype occurred a few times. V gene TRBV5-1 combines with J gene TRBJ2-2, with 8 bases aligning to TRBD2. In germline, CDR1 is SGHRS, CDR2 YFSETQ. The V and J ends lost 0 bases and 1 base, in that order; junction bases with no gene match: 2. CDR3 length equals 16 residues. DNA of the CDR3: TGCGCCAGCAGCTTGGTGCGGGGGGAGAACACCGGGGAGCTGTTTTTT. This gives the protein CASSLVRGENTGELFF.